The source of this TCR beta chain is a study of cytomegalovirus exposure and HLA in healthy donors. General study findings and limits: A later look showed TCR association rates differing by HLA locus, highest for DRB1 and lowest for HLA-C. Altogether, around 160 TCR beta chains were recorded as cytomegalovirus-associated. One later analysis reportedly identified an Asian-associated ancestry cluster that showed fewer N-insertions than the roughly 640-donor mean. Using the classifier, cytomegalovirus status was reportedly diagnosed with high specificity and sensitivity.

In the PCR, 60 Vbeta and 13 Jbeta primers were used. Profiled with immunoSEQ multiplex PCR; TCRdb holds only in-frame clones, not every one. The profile shows around 150,000 clones, approximately 76% of them singletons. On this clone itself: Antigen specificity is unknown.

With 2 bases clipped from V and 1 base from J, the junction kept 7 bases outside the gene matches. The length of the CDR3 is 17 residues. CDR1 and CDR2 from the germline V gene are SGHDN and FVKESK. What was sequenced was PBMCs. The source is a man in his forties in good health and CMV-seronegative. The rearrangement uses TRBV14 and TRBJ2-3; 9 bases are a match to TRBD2. CDR3: CASSQRPAGGGTDTQYF. The CDR3 DNA reads TGTGCCAGCAGCCAACGTCCAGCGGGAGGAGGCACAGATACGCAGTATTTT.